This T cell receptor (beta chain) was obtained from a study of blood T cell repertoires in COVID-19. Study-wide background: Samples of COVID-19 (acute and convalescent) were obtained from the United States, Italy and Spain. T cells, B-cell-depleted T cells, or PBMCs provided the cDNA or gDNA that served as material.

The CDR3 covers 16 residues. Deletions cut 0 bases from V and 0 bases from J, with 8 bases between. Germline values: CDR1 MGHRA, CDR2 YSYEKL. Original analysis: Cell counts per sample came from amplifying reference gene primers. Method: immunoSEQ multiplex PCR; TCRdb's copy keeps in-frame clones and lacks some. D and trimming were read from the DNA, whereas the V and J calls and clone size are those reported in that table. This sample yields some 100,000 clones, of which roughly nine tenths are seen a single time; about 1.7% belongs to the top ten. The count of this clone is one. Input material: peripheral blood. The receptor was derived from a human donor with active COVID-19. The donor label of this sample is uncertain. This chain joins TRBV4-1 and TRBJ2-2; no reliable D call. The CDR3 sequence: CASSQDTAANTGELFF. CDR3 bases: TGCGCCAGCAGCCAAGATACAGCTGCGAACACCGGGGAGCTGTTTTTT.